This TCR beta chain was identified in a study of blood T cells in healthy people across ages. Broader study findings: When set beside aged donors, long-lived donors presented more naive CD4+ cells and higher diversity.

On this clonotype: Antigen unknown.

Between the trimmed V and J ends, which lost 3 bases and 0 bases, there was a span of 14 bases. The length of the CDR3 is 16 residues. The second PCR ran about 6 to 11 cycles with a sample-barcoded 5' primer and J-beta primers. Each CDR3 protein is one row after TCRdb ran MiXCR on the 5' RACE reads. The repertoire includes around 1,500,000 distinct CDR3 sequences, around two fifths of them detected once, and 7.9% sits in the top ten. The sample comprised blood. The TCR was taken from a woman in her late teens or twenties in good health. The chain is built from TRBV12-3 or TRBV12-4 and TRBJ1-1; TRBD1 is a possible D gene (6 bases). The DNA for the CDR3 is TGTGCCAGCAGTTTTCAGGGGCGGGGGATGAACACTGAAGCTTTCTTT. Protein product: CASSFQGRGMNTEAFF.